At least ten counts were recorded for the clone carrying this TCR beta chain. The antigen is undetermined. CDR3 regions were amplified by Arm-PCR using iRepertoire HTBI primers to build TCR beta libraries. TCRdb used MiXCR to reprocess the multiplex PCR reads, holding one entry per CDR3 protein. The sample records roughly 400,000 distinct CDR3 sequences, roughly 20% being singletons. There are 13 residues in the CDR3. V dropped 4 bases and J dropped 4 bases, with 10 bases sitting between them. CDR1 is MNHEY, CDR2 SVGAGI, per germline. The data originate from a study of regulatory T cells in long-lasting Graves disease. Study findings and constraints: Patients whose Graves' disease persisted exhibited lower TCR diversity than those newly diagnosed. Gene preferences differed: TRBV28, TRBJ1-2, TRBJ2-5 in persistent cases.

As to time point: persistent/refractory GD, antithyroid drugs over 5 years with positive TRAb. Researchers made the TCR library from RNA that was extracted from PBMCs. Peripheral blood, 8.5 to 10 milliliters per patient, was collected in EDTA tubes. The receptor comes from a female donor with Graves disease. The sample here was peripheral blood mononuclear cells (PBMCs), taken when the disease was refractory, from a patient treated with antithyroid drugs. This rearrangement joins TRBV6-5 to TRBJ1-1, with TRBD1 as a possible D gene (6 bases). The CDR3 is CASSSGGFTEAFF. The CDR3 region has the DNA TGTGCCAGCAGTTCCGGGGGCTTCACTGAAGCTTTCTTT.